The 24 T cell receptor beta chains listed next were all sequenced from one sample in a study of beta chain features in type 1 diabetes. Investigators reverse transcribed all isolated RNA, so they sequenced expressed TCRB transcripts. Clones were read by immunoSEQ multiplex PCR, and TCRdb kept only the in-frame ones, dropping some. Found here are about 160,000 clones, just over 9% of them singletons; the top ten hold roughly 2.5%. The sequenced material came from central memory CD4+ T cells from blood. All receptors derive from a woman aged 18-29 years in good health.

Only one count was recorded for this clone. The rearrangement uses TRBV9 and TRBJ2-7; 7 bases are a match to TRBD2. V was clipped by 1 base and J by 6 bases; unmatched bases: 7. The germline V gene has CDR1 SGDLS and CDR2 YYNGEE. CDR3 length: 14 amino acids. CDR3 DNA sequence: TGTGCCAGCAGCGTACAAGCGGGGAGAGTCGAGCAGTACTTC. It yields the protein CASSVQAGRVEQYF.

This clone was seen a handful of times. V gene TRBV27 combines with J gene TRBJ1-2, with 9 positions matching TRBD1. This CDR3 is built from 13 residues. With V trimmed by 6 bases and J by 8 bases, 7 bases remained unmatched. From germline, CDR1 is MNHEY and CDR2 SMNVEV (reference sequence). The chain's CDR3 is CASSMRTGEGYTF. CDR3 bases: TGTGCCAGCAGCATGCGGACAGGGGAAGGCTACACCTTC.

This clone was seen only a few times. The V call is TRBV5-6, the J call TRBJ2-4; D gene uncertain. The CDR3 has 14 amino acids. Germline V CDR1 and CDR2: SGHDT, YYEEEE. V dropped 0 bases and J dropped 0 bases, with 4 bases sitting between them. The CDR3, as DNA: TGTGCCAGCAGCTTGGCAGTAGCCAAAAACATTCAGTACTTC. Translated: CASSLAVAKNIQYF.

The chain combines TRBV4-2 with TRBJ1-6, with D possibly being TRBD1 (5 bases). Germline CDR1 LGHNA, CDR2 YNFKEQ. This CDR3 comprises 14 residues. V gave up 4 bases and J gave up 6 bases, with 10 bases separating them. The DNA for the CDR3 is TGTGCCAGCAGCCTGGGGCAGCTTAATTCACCCCTCCACTTT. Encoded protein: CASSLGQLNSPLHF.

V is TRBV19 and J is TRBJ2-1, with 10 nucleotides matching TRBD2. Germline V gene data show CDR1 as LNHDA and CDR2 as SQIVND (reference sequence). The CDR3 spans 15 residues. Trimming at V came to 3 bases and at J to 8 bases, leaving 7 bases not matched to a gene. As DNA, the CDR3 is TGTGCCAGTAGTATGGCGGGACTAGCGTTCGATGAGCAGTTCTTC. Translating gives CASSMAGLAFDEQFF.

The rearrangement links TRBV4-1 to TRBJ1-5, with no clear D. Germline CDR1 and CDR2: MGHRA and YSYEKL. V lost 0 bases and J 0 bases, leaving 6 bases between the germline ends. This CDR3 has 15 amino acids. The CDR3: CASSQEAVSNQPQHF. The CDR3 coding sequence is TGCGCCAGCAGCCAAGAAGCGGTTAGCAATCAGCCCCAGCATTTT.

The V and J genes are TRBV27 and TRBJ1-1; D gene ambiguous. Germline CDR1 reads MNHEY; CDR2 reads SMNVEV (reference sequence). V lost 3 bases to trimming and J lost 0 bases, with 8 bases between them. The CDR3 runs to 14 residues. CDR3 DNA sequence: TGTGCCAGCAGTTTGGGCAGGTTGAACACTGAAGCTTTCTTT. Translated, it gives CASSLGRLNTEAFF.

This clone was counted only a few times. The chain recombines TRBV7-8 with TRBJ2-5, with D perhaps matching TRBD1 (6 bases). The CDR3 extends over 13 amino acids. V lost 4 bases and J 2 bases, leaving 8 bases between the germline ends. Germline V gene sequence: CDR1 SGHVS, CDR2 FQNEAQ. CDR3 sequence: CASSSDRQETQYF. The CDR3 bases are TGTGCCAGCAGCTCGGACAGACAAGAGACCCAGTACTTC.

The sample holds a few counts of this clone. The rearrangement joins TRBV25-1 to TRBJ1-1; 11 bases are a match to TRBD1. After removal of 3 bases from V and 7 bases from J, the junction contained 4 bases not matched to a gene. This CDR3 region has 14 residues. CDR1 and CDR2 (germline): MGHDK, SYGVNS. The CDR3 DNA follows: TGTGCCAGCAGTGATGCAGGGACAGGGGGTGAAGCTTTCTTT. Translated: CASSDAGTGGEAFF. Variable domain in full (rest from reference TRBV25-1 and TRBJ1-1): EADIYQTPRYLVIGTGKKITLECSQTMGHDKMYWYQQDPGMELHLIHYSYGVNSTEKGDLSSESTVSRIRTEHFPLTLESARPSHTSQYLCASSDAGTGGEAFFGQGTRLTVV.

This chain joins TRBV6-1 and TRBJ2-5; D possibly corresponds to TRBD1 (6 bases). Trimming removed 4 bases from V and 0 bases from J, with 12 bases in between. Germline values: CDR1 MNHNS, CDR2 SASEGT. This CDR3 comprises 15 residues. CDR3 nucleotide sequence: TGTGCCAGCAGTGGACGGCAGGGGTACCAAGAGACCCAGTACTTC. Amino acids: CASSGRQGYQETQYF.

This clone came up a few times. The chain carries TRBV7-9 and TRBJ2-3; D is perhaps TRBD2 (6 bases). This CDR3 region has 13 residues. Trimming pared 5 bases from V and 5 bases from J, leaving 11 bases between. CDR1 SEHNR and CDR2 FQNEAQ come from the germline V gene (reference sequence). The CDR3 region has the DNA TGTGCCAGCAGCGCGGCGGGAAAAGATACGCAGTATTTT. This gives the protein CASSAAGKDTQYF.

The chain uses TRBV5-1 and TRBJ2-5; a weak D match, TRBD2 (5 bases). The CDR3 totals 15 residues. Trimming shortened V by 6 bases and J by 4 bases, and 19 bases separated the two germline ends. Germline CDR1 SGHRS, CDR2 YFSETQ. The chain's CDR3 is CASNDGGGDSETQYF. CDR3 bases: TGCGCCAGCAATGATGGCGGAGGAGACTCAGAGACCCAGTACTTC.

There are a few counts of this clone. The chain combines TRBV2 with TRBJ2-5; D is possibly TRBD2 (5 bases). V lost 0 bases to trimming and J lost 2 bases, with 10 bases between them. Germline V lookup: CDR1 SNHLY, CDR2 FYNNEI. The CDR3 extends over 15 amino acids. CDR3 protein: CASSEAALVQETQYF. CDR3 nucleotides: TGTGCCAGCAGTGAAGCCGCACTAGTTCAAGAGACCCAGTACTTC.

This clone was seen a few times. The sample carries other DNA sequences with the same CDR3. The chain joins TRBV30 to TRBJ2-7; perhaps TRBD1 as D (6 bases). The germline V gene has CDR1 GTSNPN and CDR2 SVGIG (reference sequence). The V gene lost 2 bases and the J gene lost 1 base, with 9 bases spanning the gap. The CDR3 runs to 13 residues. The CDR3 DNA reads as TGTGCCTGGAGTTCCGGACAGTCCTACGAGCAGTACTTC. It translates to CAWSSGQSYEQYF.

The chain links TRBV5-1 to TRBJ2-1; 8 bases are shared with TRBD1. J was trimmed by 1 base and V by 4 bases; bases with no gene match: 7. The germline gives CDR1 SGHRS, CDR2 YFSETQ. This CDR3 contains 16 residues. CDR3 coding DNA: TGCGCCAGCAGCCCTCAGACAGGGGTTTCCTACAATGAGCAGTTCTTC. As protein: CASSPQTGVSYNEQFF.

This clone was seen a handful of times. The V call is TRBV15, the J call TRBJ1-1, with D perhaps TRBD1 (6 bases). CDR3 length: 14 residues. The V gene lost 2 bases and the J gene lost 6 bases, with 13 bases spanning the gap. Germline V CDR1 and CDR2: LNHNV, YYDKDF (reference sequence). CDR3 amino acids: CATSRIQGNAEAFF. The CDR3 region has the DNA TGTGCCACCAGCAGAATACAGGGAAATGCTGAAGCTTTCTTT.

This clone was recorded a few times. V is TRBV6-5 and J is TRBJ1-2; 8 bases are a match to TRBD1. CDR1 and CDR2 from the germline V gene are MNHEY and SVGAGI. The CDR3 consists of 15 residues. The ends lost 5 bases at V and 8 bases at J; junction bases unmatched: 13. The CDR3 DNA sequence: TGTGCCAGCAGTGGTGGGGGGACAGGATGGGGAGGCTACACCTTC. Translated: CASSGGGTGWGGYTF.

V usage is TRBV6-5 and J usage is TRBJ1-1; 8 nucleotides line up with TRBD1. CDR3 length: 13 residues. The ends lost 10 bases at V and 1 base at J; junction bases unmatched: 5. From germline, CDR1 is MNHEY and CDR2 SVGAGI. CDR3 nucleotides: TGTGCCACTAGTGACAGGGGGAACACTGAAGCTTTCTTT. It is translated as CATSDRGNTEAFF.

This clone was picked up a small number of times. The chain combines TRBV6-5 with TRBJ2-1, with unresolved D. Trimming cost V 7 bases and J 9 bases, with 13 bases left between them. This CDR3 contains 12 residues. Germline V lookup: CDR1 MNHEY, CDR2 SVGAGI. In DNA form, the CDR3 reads TGTGCCAGCATCCCAAATAGTGGTGAGCAGTTCTTC. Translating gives CASIPNSGEQFF.

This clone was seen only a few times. In DNA form, the CDR3 reads TGTGCCTGCCTCACACAGGGGCAGGACACTGAAGCTTTCTTT. Protein product: CACLTQGQDTEAFF. The rearrangement links TRBV30 to TRBJ1-1; TRBD1 matches 7 bases. The ends lost 6 bases at V and 3 bases at J; junction bases unmatched: 10. Germline V gene lookup returns CDR1 GTSNPN and CDR2 SVGIG (reference sequence). There are 14 residues in the CDR3.

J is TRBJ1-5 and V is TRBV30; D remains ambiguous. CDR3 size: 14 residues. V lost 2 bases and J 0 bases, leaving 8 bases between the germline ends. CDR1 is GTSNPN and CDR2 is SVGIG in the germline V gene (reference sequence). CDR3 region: CAWSPVYSNQPQHF. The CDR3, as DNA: TGTGCCTGGAGTCCGGTTTATAGCAATCAGCCCCAGCATTTT.

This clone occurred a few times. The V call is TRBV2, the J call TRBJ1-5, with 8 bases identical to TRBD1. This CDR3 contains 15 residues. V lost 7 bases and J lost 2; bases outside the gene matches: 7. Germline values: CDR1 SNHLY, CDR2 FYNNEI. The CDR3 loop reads CASTGGARGNQPQHF. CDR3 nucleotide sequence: TGTGCCAGCACAGGGGGCGCGAGGGGCAATCAGCCCCAGCATTTT.

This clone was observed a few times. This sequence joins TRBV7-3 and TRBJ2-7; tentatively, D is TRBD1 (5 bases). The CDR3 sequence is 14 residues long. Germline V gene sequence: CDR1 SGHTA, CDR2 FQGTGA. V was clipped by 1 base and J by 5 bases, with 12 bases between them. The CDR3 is CASSLRGRADEQYF. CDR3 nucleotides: TGTGCCAGCAGCTTAAGAGGCAGGGCCGACGAGCAGTACTTC.

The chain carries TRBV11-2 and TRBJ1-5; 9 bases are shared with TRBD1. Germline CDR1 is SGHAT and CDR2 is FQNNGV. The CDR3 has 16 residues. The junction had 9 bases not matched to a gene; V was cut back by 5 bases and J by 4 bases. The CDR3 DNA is TGTGCCAGCAGCCAAATCACCGGGACAGGGAATCAGCCCCAGCATTTT. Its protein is CASSQITGTGNQPQHF.